This is a list of T cell receptor beta chains from one sample in a study of T cells in Graves' hyperthyroidism and ophthalmopathy. TCRdb called the multiplex PCR reads again in MiXCR, with one record for every CDR3 protein. Of 300,000 to 450,000 distinct CDR3 sequences listed, about 12% are singletons. The sequenced sample was blood. The receptors were sampled from a woman aged 18 to 35 with Graves' hyperthyroidism. Each CDR3 is given with its conserved first and last residue. Fields, in order: clone size, D gene, V gene, J gene, CDR3 protein, CDR3 DNA. The D gene is left open where the match is weak. Expanded clones get a size class; other rows say once, few or many, or leave the size out.

many	TRBD2	TRBV7-9	TRBJ2-5	CASSLALKLAGETQYF	TGTGCCAGCAGCTTAGCGCTTAAACTAGCGGGAGAGACCCAGTACTTC
NA	NA	TRBV28	TRBJ1-5	CASSLWGEGDQPQHF	TGTGCCAGCAGTTTATGGGGGGAAGGCGATCAGCCCCAGCATTTT
NA	NA	TRBV28	TRBJ2-1	CASSSQGEQFF	TGTGCCAGCAGTTCGCAGGGAGAGCAGTTCTTC
many	NA	TRBV24-1	TRBJ1-2	CATSDYGDYGYTF	TGTGCCACCAGTGATTACGGGGACTATGGCTACACCTTC
many	NA	TRBV6-5	TRBJ2-7	CASSYGTRSYEQYF	TGTGCCAGCAGTTACGGGACAAGATCCTACGAGCAGTACTTC
many	NA	TRBV6-2/TRBV6-3	TRBJ1-1	CASSWTQEAFF	TGTGCCAGCAGTTGGACACAAGAAGCTTTCTTT
NA	TRBD1	TRBV9	TRBJ1-5	CASNPGGTDQPQHF	TGTGCCAGCAACCCAGGGGGTACCGATCAGCCCCAGCATTTT
many	NA	TRBV12-3/TRBV12-4	TRBJ1-1	CASSLGPGNTEAFF	TGTGCCAGCAGTTTAGGGCCGGGGAACACTGAAGCTTTCTTT
many	TRBD1	TRBV28	TRBJ1-2	CASRRTGGGLLGYTF	TGTGCCAGCAGGAGAACAGGGGGCGGGTTACTAGGCTACACCTTC
many	TRBD2	TRBV6-1	TRBJ2-1	CASSHGGVKSSYNEQFF	TGTGCCAGCAGTCATGGGGGGGTCAAGAGCTCCTACAATGAGCAGTTCTTC
few	NA	TRBV27	TRBJ2-3	CASAWGGAEDTQYF	TGTGCCAGCGCCTGGGGGGGGGCCGAAGATACGCAGTATTTT
many	NA	TRBV5-1	TRBJ2-1	CASSSQAGASYNEQFF	TGCGCCAGCAGCTCCCAAGCGGGTGCCTCCTACAATGAGCAGTTCTTC
NA	TRBD1	TRBV9	TRBJ1-2	CASSTGQGAANYGYTF	TGTGCCAGCAGCACGGGACAGGGGGCGGCAAACTATGGCTACACCTTC
many	NA	TRBV6-2/TRBV6-3	TRBJ2-7	CASSYSGGPYEQYF	TGTGCCAGCAGTTACTCCGGCGGGCCCTACGAGCAGTACTTC
few	NA	TRBV4-1	TRBJ1-5	CASSQDTGLPNQPQHF	TGCGCCAGCAGCCAAGATACGGGCCTACCCAATCAGCCCCAGCATTTT
few	NA	TRBV20-1	TRBJ2-1	CSARDRQGSLFYNEQFF	TGCAGTGCTAGAGATCGGCAGGGATCTTTGTTCTACAATGAGCAGTTCTTC
many	NA	TRBV28	TRBJ1-3	CASRTEGKNTIYF	TGTGCCAGCAGAACGGAGGGGAAAAACACCATATATTTT
many	NA	TRBV18	TRBJ1-5	CASSPQGTESNQPQHF	TGTGCCAGCTCACCACAAGGTACGGAGAGCAATCAGCCCCAGCATTTT
few	NA	TRBV20-1	TRBJ1-5	CSARPRTDHSNQPQHF	TGCAGTGCTAGGCCCAGGACGGACCATAGCAATCAGCCCCAGCATTTT
NA	NA	TRBV19	TRBJ1-6	CASSMGWGRTPLHF	TGTGCCAGTAGTATGGGCTGGGGGCGGACACCCCTCCACTTT
NA	TRBD1	TRBV20-1	TRBJ1-2	CSATDREHYGYTF	TGCAGTGCTACGGACAGGGAACACTATGGCTACACCTTC
many	TRBD2	TRBV7-2	TRBJ2-5	CASSSTGGPIETQYF	TGTGCCAGCAGCTCGACGGGAGGGCCGATAGAGACCCAGTACTTC
few	TRBD1	TRBV20-1	TRBJ2-3	CSAPWTGDTTDTQYF	TGCAGTGCTCCATGGACAGGAGACACCACAGATACGCAGTATTTT
NA	TRBD1	TRBV20-1	TRBJ1-4	CSAPRGQGNEKLFF	TGCAGTGCTCCCAGGGGGCAGGGTAATGAAAAACTGTTTTTT
many	NA	TRBV11-1	TRBJ2-1	CASSFHLSNEQFF	TGTGCCAGCAGCTTCCACCTATCCAATGAGCAGTTCTTC
many	TRBD1	TRBV20-1	TRBJ1-1	CSARDPGQGAEAFF	TGCAGTGCTAGAGACCCCGGACAGGGCGCTGAAGCTTTCTTT
NA	NA	TRBV28	TRBJ1-5	CASFGGDGGLGDQPQHF	TGTGCCAGCTTTGGAGGTGACGGGGGGCTCGGGGATCAGCCCCAGCATTTT
NA	TRBD2	TRBV27	TRBJ2-1	CASRMNSGGLLVQFF	TGTGCCAGCAGAATGAATAGCGGGGGGCTACTGGTGCAGTTCTTC
NA	TRBD2	TRBV15	TRBJ2-5	CATSRQNSGGAETQYF	TGTGCCACCAGCAGACAAAATAGCGGGGGCGCAGAGACCCAGTACTTC
many	TRBD2	TRBV28	TRBJ2-3	CASSSGLAGGPDTQYF	TGTGCCAGCAGTTCAGGACTAGCGGGAGGGCCAGATACGCAGTATTTT
many	NA	TRBV12-3/TRBV12-4	TRBJ2-1	CASVGPPSYNEQFF	TGTGCCAGTGTAGGACCACCATCCTACAATGAGCAGTTCTTC
few	TRBD1	TRBV14	TRBJ2-3	CASSPGQASTDTQYF	TGTGCCAGCAGCCCTGGACAGGCTAGCACAGATACGCAGTATTTT
once	TRBD2	TRBV9	TRBJ2-2	CASSVQPGGAGELFF	TGTGCCAGCAGCGTACAGCCCGGGGGGGCCGGGGAGCTGTTTTTT
many	NA	TRBV20-1	TRBJ1-5	CSASEGNQPQHF	TGCAGTGCTAGTGAGGGAAATCAGCCCCAGCATTTT
many	TRBD1	TRBV3-1	TRBJ1-6	CASSQGQGGSPLHF	TGTGCCAGCAGCCAGGGACAGGGCGGGTCACCCCTCCACTTT
many	TRBD2	TRBV2	TRBJ2-7	CASSQAGARYEQYF	TGTGCCAGCAGCCAAGCGGGGGCCCGCTACGAGCAGTACTTC
many	NA	TRBV19	TRBJ1-2	CASSPQSGTDYGYTF	TGTGCCAGTAGTCCCCAGTCCGGGACGGATTATGGCTACACCTTC
many	NA	TRBV30	TRBJ2-2	CAWSDAQGGELFF	TGTGCCTGGAGTGATGCCCAGGGGGGGGAGCTGTTTTTT
many	TRBD2	TRBV7-8	TRBJ2-1	CASSPISGDSYNEQFF	TGTGCCAGCAGCCCCATTAGCGGGGACTCCTACAATGAGCAGTTCTTC
many	NA	TRBV2	TRBJ2-5	CASSEGGGGRQETQYF	TGTGCCAGCAGTGAAGGGGGAGGGGGCAGGCAAGAGACCCAGTACTTC
many	NA	TRBV2	TRBJ1-5	CASRGELVSNQPQHF	TGTGCCAGCAGAGGCGAGCTGGTGAGCAATCAGCCCCAGCATTTT